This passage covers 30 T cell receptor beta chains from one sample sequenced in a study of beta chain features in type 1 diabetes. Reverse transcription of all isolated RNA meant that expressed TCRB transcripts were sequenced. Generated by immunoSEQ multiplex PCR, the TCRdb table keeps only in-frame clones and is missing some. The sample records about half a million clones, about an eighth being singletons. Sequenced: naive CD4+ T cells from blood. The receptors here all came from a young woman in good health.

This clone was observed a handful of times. Here the CDR3 reads CASSYADTQYF. In DNA, the CDR3 is TGTGCCAGCAGCTACGCAGATACGCAGTATTTT. The rearrangement joins TRBV7-9 to TRBJ2-3; D remains unclear. Germline V gene lookup returns CDR1 SEHNR and CDR2 FQNEAQ (reference sequence). CDR3 length: 11 amino acids. The germline V and J ends were trimmed by 4 bases and 4 bases, with 3 bases remaining between them.

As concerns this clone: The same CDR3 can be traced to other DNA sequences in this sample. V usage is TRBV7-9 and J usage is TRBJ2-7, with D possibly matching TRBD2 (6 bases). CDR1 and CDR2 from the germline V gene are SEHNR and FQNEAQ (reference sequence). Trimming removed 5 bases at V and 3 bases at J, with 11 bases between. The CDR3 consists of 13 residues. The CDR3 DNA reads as TGTGCCAGCAGCCCCTACGGGGGCTACGAGCAGTACTTC. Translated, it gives CASSPYGGYEQYF.

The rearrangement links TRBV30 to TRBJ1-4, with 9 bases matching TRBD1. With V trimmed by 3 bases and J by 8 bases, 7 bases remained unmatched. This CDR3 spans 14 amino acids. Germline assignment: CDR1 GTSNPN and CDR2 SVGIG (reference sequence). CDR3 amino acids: CAWSGTGNAEKLFF. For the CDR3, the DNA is TGTGCCTGGAGCGGGACAGGGAACGCGGAAAAACTGTTTTTT.

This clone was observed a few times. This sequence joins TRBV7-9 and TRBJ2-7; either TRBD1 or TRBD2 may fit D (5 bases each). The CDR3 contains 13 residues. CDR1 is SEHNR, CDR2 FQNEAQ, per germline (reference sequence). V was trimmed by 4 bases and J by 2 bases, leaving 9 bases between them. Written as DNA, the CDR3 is TGTGCCAGCAGCTGGGACGGAGCCTACGAGCAGTACTTC. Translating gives CASSWDGAYEQYF.

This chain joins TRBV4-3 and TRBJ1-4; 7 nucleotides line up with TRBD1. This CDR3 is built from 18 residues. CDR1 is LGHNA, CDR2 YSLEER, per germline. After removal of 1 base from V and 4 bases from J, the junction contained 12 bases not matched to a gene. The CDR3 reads CASSQASGTVTLNEKLFF. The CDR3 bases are TGCGCCAGCAGCCAAGCCTCCGGGACAGTTACTCTTAATGAAAAACTGTTTTTT.

The DNA for the CDR3 is TGTGCCTGGAGTGTACGGGAACACACTGAAGCTTTCTTT. Translating gives CAWSVREHTEAFF. This chain links TRBV30 with TRBJ1-1; D is unresolved. The V end lost 0 bases, the J end lost 3 bases, and 8 bases lay between the germline ends. The CDR3 is made up of 13 amino acids. CDR1 GTSNPN and CDR2 SVGIG come from the germline V gene (reference sequence). The variable domain in full, with the rest retrieved from reference TRBV30 and TRBJ1-1, is SQTIHQWPATLVQPVGSPLSLECTVEGTSNPNLYWYRQAAGRGLQLLFYSVGIGQISSEVPQNLSASRPQDRQFILSSKKLLLSDSGFYLCAWSVREHTEAFFGQGTRLTVV.

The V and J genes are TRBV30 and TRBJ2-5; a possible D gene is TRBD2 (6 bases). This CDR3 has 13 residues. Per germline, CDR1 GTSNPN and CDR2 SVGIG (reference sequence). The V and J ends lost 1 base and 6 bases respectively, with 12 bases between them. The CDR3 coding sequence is TGTGCCTGGAGTGGACTAGGGATAAAGACCCAGTACTTC. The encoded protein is CAWSGLGIKTQYF. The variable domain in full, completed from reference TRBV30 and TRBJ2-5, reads SQTIHQWPATLVQPVGSPLSLECTVEGTSNPNLYWYRQAAGRGLQLLFYSVGIGQISSEVPQNLSASRPQDRQFILSSKKLLLSDSGFYLCAWSGLGIKTQYFGPGTRLLVL.

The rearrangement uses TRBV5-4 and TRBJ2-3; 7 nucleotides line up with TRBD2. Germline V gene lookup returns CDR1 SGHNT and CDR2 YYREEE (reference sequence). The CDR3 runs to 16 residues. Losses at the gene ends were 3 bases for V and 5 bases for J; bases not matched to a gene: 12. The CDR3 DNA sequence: TGTGCCAGCAGCTCCCGACTAGCCGCGACGGGAGATACGCAGTATTTT. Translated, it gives CASSSRLAATGDTQYF.

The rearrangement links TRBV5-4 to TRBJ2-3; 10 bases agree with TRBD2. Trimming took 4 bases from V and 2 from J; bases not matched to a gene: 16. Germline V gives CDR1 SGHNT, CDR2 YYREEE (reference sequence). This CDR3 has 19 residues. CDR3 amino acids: CASSGGRLAGALPTDTQYF. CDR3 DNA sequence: TGTGCCAGCAGCGGCGGGAGGCTAGCGGGGGCTTTGCCCACAGATACGCAGTATTTT.

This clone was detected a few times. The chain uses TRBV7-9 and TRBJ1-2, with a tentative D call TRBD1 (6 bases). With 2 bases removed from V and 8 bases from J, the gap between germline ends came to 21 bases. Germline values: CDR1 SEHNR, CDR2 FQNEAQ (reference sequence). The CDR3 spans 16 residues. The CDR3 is CASSLYPRSGARGYTF. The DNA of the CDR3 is TGTGCCAGCAGCTTATACCCGCGTTCAGGGGCGCGGGGCTACACCTTC.

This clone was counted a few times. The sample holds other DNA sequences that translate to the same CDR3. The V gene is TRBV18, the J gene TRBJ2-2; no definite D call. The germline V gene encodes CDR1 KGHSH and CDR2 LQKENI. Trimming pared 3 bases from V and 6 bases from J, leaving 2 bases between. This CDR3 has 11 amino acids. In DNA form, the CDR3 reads TGTGCCAGCTCACCCCCCGGGGAGCTGTTTTTT. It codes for CASSPPGELFF.

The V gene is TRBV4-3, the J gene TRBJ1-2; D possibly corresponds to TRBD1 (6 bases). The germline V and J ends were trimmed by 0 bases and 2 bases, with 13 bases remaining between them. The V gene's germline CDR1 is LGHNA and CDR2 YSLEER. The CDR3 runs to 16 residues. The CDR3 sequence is CASSQDTGGPNYGYTF. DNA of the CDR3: TGCGCCAGCAGCCAAGATACGGGGGGCCCGAACTATGGCTACACCTTC.

CDR3 loop: CSVEDPDRLGGDTEAFF. Written as DNA, the CDR3 is TGCAGCGTTGAAGACCCGGACAGGCTCGGAGGAGATACTGAAGCTTTCTTT. The V and J genes are TRBV29-1 and TRBJ1-1; 7 bases line up with TRBD1. The CDR3 length is 17 residues. Germline-derived CDR1 and CDR2 are SQVTM and ANQGSEA. Trimming took 0 bases from V and 5 from J; bases not matched to a gene: 15.

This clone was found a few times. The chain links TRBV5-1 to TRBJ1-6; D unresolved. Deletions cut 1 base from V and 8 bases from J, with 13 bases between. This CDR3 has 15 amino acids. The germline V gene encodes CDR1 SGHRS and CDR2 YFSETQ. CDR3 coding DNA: TGCGCCAGCAGCTTGAGAGGAAGCCGGGATTCACCCCTCCACTTT. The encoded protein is CASSLRGSRDSPLHF.

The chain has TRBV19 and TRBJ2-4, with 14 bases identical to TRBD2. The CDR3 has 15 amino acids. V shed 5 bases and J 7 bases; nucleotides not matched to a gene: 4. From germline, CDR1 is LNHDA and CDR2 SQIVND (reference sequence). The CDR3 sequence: CASSPGTSGSNIQYF. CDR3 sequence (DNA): TGTGCCAGTAGTCCCGGGACTAGCGGGAGTAACATTCAGTACTTC.

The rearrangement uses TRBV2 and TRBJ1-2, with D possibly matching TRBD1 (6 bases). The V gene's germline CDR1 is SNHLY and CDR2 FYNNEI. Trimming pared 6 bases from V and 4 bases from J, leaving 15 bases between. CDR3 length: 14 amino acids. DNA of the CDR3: TGTGCCAGCAGCGATACAGGGCCCAGCTATGGCTACACCTTC. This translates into CASSDTGPSYGYTF.

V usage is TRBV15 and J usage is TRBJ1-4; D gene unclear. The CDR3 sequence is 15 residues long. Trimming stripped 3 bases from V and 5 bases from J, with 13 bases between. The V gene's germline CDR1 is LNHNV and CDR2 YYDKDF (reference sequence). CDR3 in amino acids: CATSRTGHKNEKLFF. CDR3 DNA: TGTGCCACCAGCAGGACCGGGCATAAAAATGAAAAACTGTTTTTT.

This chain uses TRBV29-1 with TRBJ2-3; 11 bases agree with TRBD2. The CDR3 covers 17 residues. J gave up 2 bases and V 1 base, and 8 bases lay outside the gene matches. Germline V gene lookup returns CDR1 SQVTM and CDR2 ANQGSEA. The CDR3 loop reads CSVEGSRLAGSTDTQYF. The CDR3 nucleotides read TGCAGCGTTGAAGGTTCCAGACTAGCGGGGTCCACAGATACGCAGTATTTT.

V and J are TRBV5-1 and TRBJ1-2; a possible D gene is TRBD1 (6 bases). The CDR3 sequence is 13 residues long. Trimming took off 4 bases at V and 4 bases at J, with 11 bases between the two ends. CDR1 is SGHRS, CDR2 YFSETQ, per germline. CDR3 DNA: TGCGCCAGCAGCCCGGACAGTACCTATGGCTACACCTTC. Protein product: CASSPDSTYGYTF.

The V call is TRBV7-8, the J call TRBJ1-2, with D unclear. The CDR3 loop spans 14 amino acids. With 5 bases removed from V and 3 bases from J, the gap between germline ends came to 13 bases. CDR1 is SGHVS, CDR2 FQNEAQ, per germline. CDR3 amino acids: CASSLQLLDYGYTF. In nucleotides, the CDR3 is TGTGCCAGCAGCCTACAGCTTCTTGACTATGGCTACACCTTC.

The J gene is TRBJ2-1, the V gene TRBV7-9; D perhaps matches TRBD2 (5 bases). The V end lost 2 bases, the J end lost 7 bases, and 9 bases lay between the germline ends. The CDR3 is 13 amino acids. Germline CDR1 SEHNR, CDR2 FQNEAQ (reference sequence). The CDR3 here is CASSLTGWNEQFF. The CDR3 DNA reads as TGTGCCAGCAGCTTAACGGGGTGGAATGAGCAGTTCTTC.

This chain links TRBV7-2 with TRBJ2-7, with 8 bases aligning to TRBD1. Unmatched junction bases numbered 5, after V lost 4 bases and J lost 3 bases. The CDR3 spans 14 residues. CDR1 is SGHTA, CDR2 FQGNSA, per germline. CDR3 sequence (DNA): TGTGCCAGCAGCTCCCGAACAGGGGGCTACGAGCAGTACTTC. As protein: CASSSRTGGYEQYF.

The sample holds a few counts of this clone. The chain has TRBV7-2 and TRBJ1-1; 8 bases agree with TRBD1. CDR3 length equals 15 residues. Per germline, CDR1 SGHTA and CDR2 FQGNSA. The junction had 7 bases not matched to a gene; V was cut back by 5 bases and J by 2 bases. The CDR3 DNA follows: TGTGCCAGCAGCCCAGTCGACAGGGGCAACACTGAAGCTTTCTTT. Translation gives CASSPVDRGNTEAFF.

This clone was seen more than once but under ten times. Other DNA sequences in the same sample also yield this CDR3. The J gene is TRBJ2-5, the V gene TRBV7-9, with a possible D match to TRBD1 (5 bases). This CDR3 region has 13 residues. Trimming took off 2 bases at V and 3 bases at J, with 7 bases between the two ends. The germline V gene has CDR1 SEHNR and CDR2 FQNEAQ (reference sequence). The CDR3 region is CASSLQGKETQYF. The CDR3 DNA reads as TGTGCCAGCAGCTTACAGGGAAAAGAGACCCAGTACTTC.

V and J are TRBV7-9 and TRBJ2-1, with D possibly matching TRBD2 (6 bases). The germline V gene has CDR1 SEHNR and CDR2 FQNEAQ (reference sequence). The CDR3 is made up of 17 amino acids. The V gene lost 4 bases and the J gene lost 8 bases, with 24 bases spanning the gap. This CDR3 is CASSSNRTIALHDEQFF. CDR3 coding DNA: TGTGCCAGCAGCTCCAACCGGACTATTGCGTTACACGATGAGCAGTTCTTC.

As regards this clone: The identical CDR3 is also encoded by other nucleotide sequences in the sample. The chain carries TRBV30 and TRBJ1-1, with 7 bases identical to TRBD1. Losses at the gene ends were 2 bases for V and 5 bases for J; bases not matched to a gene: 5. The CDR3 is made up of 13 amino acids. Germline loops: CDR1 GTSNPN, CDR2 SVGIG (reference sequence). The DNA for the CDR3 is TGTGCCTGGAGTAGGCAGGGGGGGACTGAAGCTTTCTTT. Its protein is CAWSRQGGTEAFF.

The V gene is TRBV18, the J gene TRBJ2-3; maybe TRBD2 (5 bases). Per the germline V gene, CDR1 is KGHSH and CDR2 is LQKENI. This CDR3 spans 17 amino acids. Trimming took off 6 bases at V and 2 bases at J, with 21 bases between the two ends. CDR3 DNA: TGTGCCAGCTCCCCGGACTTTGGCAGCGGCTTCACAGATACGCAGTATTTT. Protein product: CASSPDFGSGFTDTQYF.

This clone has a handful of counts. The CDR3 protein is CASSLGRRTNEKLFF. The CDR3 DNA reads TGTGCCAGCAGCTTGGGTAGAAGGACTAATGAAAAACTGTTTTTT. The chain uses TRBV5-8 and TRBJ1-4; no reliable D call. Germline CDR1 reads SGHTS; CDR2 reads YDEGEE. CDR3 size: 15 residues. V was clipped by 0 bases and J by 2 bases, with 8 bases between them.

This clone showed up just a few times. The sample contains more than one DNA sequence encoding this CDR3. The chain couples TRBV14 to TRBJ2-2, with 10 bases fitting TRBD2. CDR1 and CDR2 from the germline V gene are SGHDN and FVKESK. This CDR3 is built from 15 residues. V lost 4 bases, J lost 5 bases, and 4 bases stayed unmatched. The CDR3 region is CASSLLAGVTGELFF. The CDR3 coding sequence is TGTGCCAGCAGCCTCCTAGCGGGAGTAACCGGGGAGCTGTTTTTT. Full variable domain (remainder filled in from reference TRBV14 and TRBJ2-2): EAGVTQFPSHSVIEKGQTVTLRCDPISGHDNLYWYRRVMGKEIKFLLHFVKESKQDESGMPNNRFLAERTGGTYSTLKVQPAELEDSGVYFCASSLLAGVTGELFFGEGSRLTVL.

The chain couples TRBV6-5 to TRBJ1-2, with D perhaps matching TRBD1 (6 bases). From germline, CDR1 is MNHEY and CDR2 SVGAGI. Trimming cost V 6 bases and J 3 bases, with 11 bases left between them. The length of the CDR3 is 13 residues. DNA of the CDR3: TGTGCCAGCAGCGTCCCAGGGGACTATGGCTACACCTTC. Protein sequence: CASSVPGDYGYTF.